Below, 26 T cell receptor beta chains from the same sample are listed, as sequenced in a study of cytomegalovirus exposure and HLA in healthy donors. The primer mix had 60 Vbeta and 13 Jbeta primers. The method was immunoSEQ multiplex PCR; TCRdb's version includes in-frame clones alone and lacks a portion of them. The table includes 85,000 to 100,000 clones, about four fifths detected once. Sequenced: PBMCs. Source of these receptors: a woman aged 40 to 50 in good health and CMV-seronegative.

This rearrangement joins TRBV2 to TRBJ1-5; no definite D call. From germline, CDR1 is SNHLY and CDR2 FYNNEI. The CDR3 loop spans 13 amino acids. The V end was cut by 2 bases, the J end by 11 bases, with 13 bases between. CDR3 in amino acids: CASSEMNSLTQHF. The CDR3 DNA reads TGTGCCAGCAGTGAAATGAACAGTTTGACCCAGCATTTT.

This clone was observed once. The V and J genes are TRBV18 and TRBJ1-2; the match to TRBD1 covers 9 bases. There are 14 residues in the CDR3. The V segment lost 4 bases and the J segment 2 bases; nucleotides outside the gene matches: 2. In germline, CDR1 is KGHSH, CDR2 LQKENI. This CDR3 is CASSLTGGNYGYTF. In DNA form, the CDR3 reads TGTGCCAGCTCACTTACAGGGGGCAACTATGGCTACACCTTC.

V and J are TRBV2 and TRBJ1-1, with TRBD1 as a possible D gene (5 bases). Trimming cost V 3 bases and J 1 base, with 15 bases left between them. This CDR3 contains 16 residues. CDR1 is SNHLY, CDR2 FYNNEI, per germline. CDR3 amino acids: CASSDPLQGRNTEAFF. In DNA, the CDR3 is TGTGCCAGCAGTGACCCCTTGCAGGGTAGGAACACTGAAGCTTTCTTT.

In nucleotides, the CDR3 is TGTGCCAGCAGTCGAGGGACCGGGGAGCTGTTTTTT. The encoded protein is CASSRGTGELFF. The rearrangement links TRBV6-6 to TRBJ2-2; D perhaps matches TRBD2 (5 bases). Germline lookup yields CDR1 MNHNY and CDR2 SVGAGI (reference sequence). CDR3 size: 12 residues. Trimming pared 5 bases from V and 5 bases from J, leaving 6 bases between.

This chain's CDR3 is CASPPVGRGCQPQHF. In DNA form, the CDR3 reads TGTGCCAGCCCCCCGGTGGGCAGGGGATGTCAGCCCCAGCATTTT. The rearrangement joins TRBV6-7 to TRBJ1-5; tentatively, D is TRBD1 (6 bases). TRBV6-7 is an ORF, and what it does is uncertain. CDR3 length: 15 residues. Trimming took 8 bases from V and 6 from J, leaving 20 bases between them.

The chain links TRBV7-2 to TRBJ1-1; tentative D call: TRBD1 (5 bases). This CDR3 contains 15 residues. Trimming removed 5 bases from V and 5 bases from J, with 18 bases in between. Per the germline V gene, CDR1 is SGHTA and CDR2 is FQGNSA. The CDR3 DNA is TGTGCCAGCAGCACCGGGACTCACCGAGGGACTGAAGCTTTCTTT. Protein product: CASSTGTHRGTEAFF. Variable domain in full (rest from reference TRBV7-2 and TRBJ1-1): GAGVSQSPSNKVTEKGKDVELRCDPISGHTALYWYRQSLGQGLEFLIYFQGNSAPDKSGLPSDRFSAERTGGSVSTLTIQRTQQEDSAVYLCASSTGTHRGTEAFFGQGTRLTVV.

The chain recombines TRBV5-1 with TRBJ1-2, with D possibly matching TRBD1 (5 bases). Germline values: CDR1 SGHRS, CDR2 YFSETQ. The ends were cut back, 1 base at V and 6 bases at J, with 13 bases in the middle. This CDR3 has 14 amino acids. In DNA, the CDR3 is TGCGCCAGCAGCTTGTACCCTCAAGGGGATGGCTACACCTTC. This gives the protein CASSLYPQGDGYTF.

This chain uses TRBV30 with TRBJ2-1; maybe TRBD2 (5 bases). Germline-derived CDR1 and CDR2 are GTSNPN and SVGIG (reference sequence). With 3 bases removed from V and 9 bases from J, the gap between germline ends came to 12 bases. This CDR3 is built from 12 residues. This CDR3 reads CAWRPDGIEQFF. CDR3 sequence (DNA): TGTGCCTGGAGACCGGACGGGATTGAGCAGTTCTTC.

This sequence joins TRBV7-8 and TRBJ1-6; possible D gene TRBD1, 5 bases. Trimming shortened V by 3 bases and J by 5 bases, and 8 bases separated the two germline ends. The CDR3 consists of 14 residues. Per germline, CDR1 SGHVS and CDR2 FQNEAQ. DNA of the CDR3: TGTGCCAGCAGCTTGACAGATAATAATTCACCCCTCCACTTT. It translates to CASSLTDNNSPLHF.

The chain is built from TRBV5-1 and TRBJ1-3; D is unresolved. V shed 8 bases and J shed 0 bases, with 18 bases lying between them. The CDR3 length is 16 residues. The germline CDR1 and CDR2 sequences are SGHRS and YFSETQ. CDR3: CARPAEQSPSGNTIYF. The CDR3 nucleotides read TGCGCCAGACCCGCAGAACAGAGCCCCTCTGGAAACACCATATATTTT.

The chain joins TRBV15 to TRBJ2-7; 7 bases agree with TRBD1. CDR1 is LNHNV and CDR2 is YYDKDF in the germline V gene (reference sequence). Unmatched junction bases numbered 3, after V lost 0 bases and J lost 4 bases. This CDR3 contains 14 residues. The CDR3 region has the DNA TGTGCCACCAGCAGAGATAGGGGACAGTACGAGCAGTACTTC. This translates into CATSRDRGQYEQYF.

The V call is TRBV4-1, the J call TRBJ2-7; the D gene is possibly TRBD2 (7 bases). The V and J ends lost 3 bases and 0 bases respectively, with 18 bases between them. The CDR3 loop spans 17 amino acids. Germline loops: CDR1 MGHRA, CDR2 YSYEKL. CDR3 residues: CASSQRGGGPFSYEQYF. The CDR3 nucleotides are TGCGCCAGCAGCCAGCGAGGGGGGGGGCCCTTCTCCTACGAGCAGTACTTC.

The chain couples TRBV2 to TRBJ1-2; a possible D gene is TRBD1 (6 bases). Germline assignment: CDR1 SNHLY and CDR2 FYNNEI. V lost 7 bases, J lost 0 bases, and 18 bases lay in between. CDR3 length equals 16 residues. CDR3 residues: CASNRKQGLANYGYTF. CDR3 nucleotides: TGTGCCAGCAACCGGAAACAGGGATTAGCTAACTATGGCTACACCTTC.

This chain links TRBV28 with TRBJ1-6, with TRBD1 identical over 9 bases. Trimming took 5 bases from V and 10 from J; bases not matched to a gene: 6. The CDR3 contains 14 residues. Germline lookup yields CDR1 MDHEN and CDR2 SYDVKM. In nucleotides, the CDR3 is TGTGCCAGCAGTAAAGGACAGGGGCCATCACCCCTCCACTTT. Its translation: CASSKGQGPSPLHF. Supplemented by reference TRBV28 and TRBJ1-6, the full variable domain reads DVKVTQSSRYLVKRTGEKVFLECVQDMDHENMFWYRQDPGLGLRLIYFSYDVKMKEKGDIPEGYSVSREKKERFSLILESASTNQTSMYLCASSKGQGPSPLHFGNGTRLTVT.

The CDR3, as DNA: TGTGCCAGCAGTGGTCGGGACATCGGGAATGAAAAACTGTTTTTT. It translates to CASSGRDIGNEKLFF. The chain has TRBV28 and TRBJ1-4; D possibly corresponds to TRBD1 (6 bases). The CDR3 extends over 15 amino acids. V lost 5 bases to trimming and J lost 5 bases, with 15 bases between them. CDR1 and CDR2 from the germline V gene are MDHEN and SYDVKM. Looking up the rest from reference TRBV28 and TRBJ1-4 gives the full variable domain: DVKVTQSSRYLVKRTGEKVFLECVQDMDHENMFWYRQDPGLGLRLIYFSYDVKMKEKGDIPEGYSVSREKKERFSLILESASTNQTSMYLCASSGRDIGNEKLFFGSGTQLSVL.

The chain is built from TRBV2 and TRBJ1-5; 8 bases agree with TRBD1. The CDR3 is 13 amino acids. V shed 6 bases, J shed 4 bases, and the junction held 2 bases outside the gene matches. Germline CDR1 reads SNHLY; CDR2 reads FYNNEI. CDR3 DNA sequence: TGTGCCAGCAGCGGACAGGGAAATCAGCCCCAGCATTTT. It specifies CASSGQGNQPQHF.

The rearrangement links TRBV2 to TRBJ1-3; D is unclear. The CDR3 runs to 15 residues. Germline values: CDR1 SNHLY, CDR2 FYNNEI. V was pared by 6 bases and J by 1 base, with 13 bases between. In DNA form, the CDR3 reads TGTGCCAGCAGGACGACAACCCTTTCTGGAAACACCATATATTTT. Amino acid sequence: CASRTTTLSGNTIYF. Using reference TRBV2 and TRBJ1-3 for the parts outside the CDR3, the full variable domain is EPEVTQTPSHQVTQMGQEVILRCVPISNHLYFYWYRQILGQKVEFLVSFYNNEISEKSEIFDDQFSVERPDGSNFTLKIRSTKLEDSAMYFCASRTTTLSGNTIYFGEGSWLTVV.

This clone was counted a few times. V and J are TRBV4-1 and TRBJ1-4; tentatively, D is TRBD1 (5 bases). Germline lookup yields CDR1 MGHRA and CDR2 YSYEKL. The CDR3 sequence is 14 residues long. With 5 bases removed from V and 8 bases from J, the gap between germline ends came to 15 bases. CDR3 coding DNA: TGCGCCAGCAGCTCTCAGGGTTTTGGGGAAAAACTGTTTTTT. This translates into CASSSQGFGEKLFF.

The table lists this clone with a few counts. The V call is TRBV19, the J call TRBJ2-7, with a weak D call TRBD1 (5 bases). The CDR3 loop spans 14 amino acids. The germline V and J ends were trimmed by 5 bases and 8 bases, with 19 bases remaining between them. Looked up from germline, CDR1 is LNHDA and CDR2 is SQIVND (reference sequence). The CDR3 nucleotides read TGTGCCAGTAGTCTCGACAGCGCCCAAGTCAAGCAGTACTTC. Translating it yields CASSLDSAQVKQYF.

The chain combines TRBV5-1 with TRBJ2-5; 7 bases fit TRBD1. The V and J ends lost 4 bases and 5 bases, in that order; junction bases with no gene match: 11. Germline CDR1 is SGHRS and CDR2 is YFSETQ. This CDR3 comprises 15 residues. The CDR3 sequence is CASSQTTGIGETQYF. CDR3 in DNA: TGCGCCAGCAGCCAGACGACAGGGATCGGGGAGACCCAGTACTTC.

The CDR3 here is CASSPRRIDSEQFF. The CDR3 bases are TGTGCCAGCTCACCCCGGAGAATCGACAGTGAGCAGTTCTTC. The V call is TRBV18, the J call TRBJ2-1; D is perhaps TRBD1 (5 bases). Germline CDR1 is KGHSH and CDR2 is LQKENI. The CDR3 is 14 residues long. The V end was cut by 3 bases, the J end by 9 bases, with 15 bases between. The complete variable domain, with remaining parts taken from reference TRBV18 and TRBJ2-1, reads NAGVMQNPRHLVRRRGQEARLRCSPMKGHSHVYWYRQLPEEGLKFMVYLQKENIIDESGMPKERFSAEFPKEGPSILRIQQVVRGDSAAYFCASSPRRIDSEQFFGPGTRLTVL.

The rearrangement joins TRBV4-2 to TRBJ2-3; 14 bases are shared with TRBD2. Germline CDR1 reads LGHNA; CDR2 reads YNFKEQ. The CDR3 length is 17 residues. The V and J ends lost 4 bases and 4 bases, in that order; junction bases with no gene match: 7. CDR3 loop: CASSPGLAGEAPDTQYF. In DNA, the CDR3 is TGTGCCAGCAGCCCGGGACTAGCGGGGGAGGCGCCAGATACGCAGTATTTT.

V usage is TRBV30 and J usage is TRBJ1-6, with 9 nucleotides matching TRBD1. The CDR3 covers 14 residues. Germline V CDR1 and CDR2: GTSNPN, SVGIG (reference sequence). V was pared by 6 bases and J by 7 bases, with 7 bases of the junction left unmatched. The CDR3 is CACAVGQGNSPLHF. The CDR3 nucleotides are TGTGCCTGCGCAGTGGGACAGGGAAATTCACCCCTCCACTTT.

V gene TRBV19 combines with J gene TRBJ1-1; 8 nucleotides align to TRBD1. Germline CDR1 is LNHDA and CDR2 is SQIVND (reference sequence). J was trimmed by 1 base and V by 5 bases; bases with no gene match: 6. This CDR3 spans 15 amino acids. The CDR3 here is CASSPWTGQNTEAFF. CDR3 coding DNA: TGTGCCAGTAGTCCCTGGACAGGGCAGAACACTGAAGCTTTCTTT.

The chain is built from TRBV18 and TRBJ2-7; possibly TRBD1 for D (5 bases). V shed 6 bases and J shed 7 bases, with 22 bases lying between them. CDR1 is KGHSH and CDR2 is LQKENI in the germline V gene. CDR3 length equals 15 residues. The CDR3 coding sequence is TGTGCCAGCTCCTACCAGGGAACAGGAAGTAGAGAGCAGTACTTC. Protein product: CASSYQGTGSREQYF.

The chain is built from TRBV6-5 and TRBJ1-2, with 7 nucleotides matching TRBD1. Looked up from germline, CDR1 is MNHEY and CDR2 is SVGAGI. The CDR3 sequence is 15 residues long. V lost 2 bases and J lost 4; bases outside the gene matches: 7. CDR3: CASSYRPGGSYGYTF. For the CDR3, the DNA is TGTGCCAGCAGTTACCGGCCAGGGGGAAGCTATGGCTACACCTTC.